This record concerns one TCR beta chain sequence. Its antigen is undetermined. PCR was performed using 60 Vbeta and 13 Jbeta primers. Profiled with immunoSEQ multiplex PCR; TCRdb holds only in-frame clones, not every one. This sample has 110,000 to 150,000 clones; about four fifths occur once, and the top ten carry roughly 4.8%. This record belongs to a study of cytomegalovirus exposure and HLA in healthy donors. Broader study findings: Upon later analysis, HLA-associated TCR beta chains proved more clonally expanded than other, equally common chains. Fewer than 200 TCR beta chains were listed as cytomegalovirus-associated.

This sequence originates from a man aged 35-49 years in good health and CMV-seronegative. The sequenced material came from PBMCs.

The CDR3 DNA reads as TGTGCCAGCAGCTTGGAGATACAGACTGAAGCTTTCTTT. The encoded protein is CASSLEIQTEAFF. V and J are TRBV5-5 and TRBJ1-1; the D is unclear. The CDR3 contains 13 residues. CDR1 and CDR2 from the germline V gene are SGHKS and YYEKEE (reference sequence). V lost 0 bases and J lost 5, with 8 bases in between. Based on the CDR3 plus reference TRBV5-5 and TRBJ1-1, the full variable domain is DAGVTQSPTHLIKTRGQQVTLRCSPISGHKSVSWYQQVLGQGPQFIFQYYEKEERGRGNFPDRFSARQFPNYSSELNVNALLLGDSALYLCASSLEIQTEAFFGQGTRLTVV.